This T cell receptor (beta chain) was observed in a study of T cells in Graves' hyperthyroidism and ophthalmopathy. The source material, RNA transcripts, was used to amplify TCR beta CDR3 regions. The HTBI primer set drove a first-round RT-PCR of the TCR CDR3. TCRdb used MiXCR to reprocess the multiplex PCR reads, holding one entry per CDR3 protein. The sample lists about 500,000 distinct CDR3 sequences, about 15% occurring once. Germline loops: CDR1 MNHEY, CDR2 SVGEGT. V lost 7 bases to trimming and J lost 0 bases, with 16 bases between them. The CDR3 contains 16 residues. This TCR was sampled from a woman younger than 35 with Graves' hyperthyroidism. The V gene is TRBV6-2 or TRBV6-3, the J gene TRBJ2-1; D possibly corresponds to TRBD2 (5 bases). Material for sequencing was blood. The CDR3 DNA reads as TGTGCCAGCAATCAATCCCCTAGCTACTCCTACAATGAGCAGTTCTTC. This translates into CASNQSPSYSYNEQFF.